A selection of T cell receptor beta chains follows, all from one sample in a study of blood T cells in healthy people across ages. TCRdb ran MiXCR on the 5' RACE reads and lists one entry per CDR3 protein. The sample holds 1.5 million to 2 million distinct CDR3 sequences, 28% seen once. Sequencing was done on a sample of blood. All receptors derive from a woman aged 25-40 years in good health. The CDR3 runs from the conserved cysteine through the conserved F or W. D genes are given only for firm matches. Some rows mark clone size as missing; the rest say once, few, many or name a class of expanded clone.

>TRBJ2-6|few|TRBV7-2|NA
TGTGCCAGCAGCTCTTACCCAGGCGCGGCCAACGTCCTGACTTTC
CASSSYPGAANVLTF
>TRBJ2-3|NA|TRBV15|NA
TGTGCCACCAGCCCCACTAGCCGTCTTTTGAATACGCAGTATTTT
CATSPTSRLLNTQYF
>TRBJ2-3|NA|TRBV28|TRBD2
TGTGCCAGCAGATCGTGGCGGGGGAACACAGATACGCAGTATTTT
CASRSWRGNTDTQYF
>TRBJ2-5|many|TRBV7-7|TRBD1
TGTGCCAGCAGCCTAGATTCCACAGGGGCCCAGTACTTC
CASSLDSTGAQYF
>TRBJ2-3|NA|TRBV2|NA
TGTGCCAGCAGTGATAGGTCCCCAGATACGCAGTATTTT
CASSDRSPDTQYF
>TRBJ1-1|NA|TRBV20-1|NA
TGCAGTGCTAGAGAGGGCAGAGGGAAGAACACTGAAGCTTTCTTT
CSAREGRGKNTEAFF
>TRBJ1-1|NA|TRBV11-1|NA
TGTGCCAGCAGCTCCGGAAGGGCCTTGGAAGCTTTCTTT
CASSSGRALEAFF
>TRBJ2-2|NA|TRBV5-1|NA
TGCGCCAGCAAAGACGGAAGAGCTTACACCGGGGAGCTGTTTTTT
CASKDGRAYTGELFF
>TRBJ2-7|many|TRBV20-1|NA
TGCAGTGCTAGAGAACAGTCCTACGAGCAGTACTTC
CSAREQSYEQYF
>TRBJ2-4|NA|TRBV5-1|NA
TGCGCCAGCAGCTTGGAGGGAAACGGAGCCAAAAACATTCAGTACTTC
CASSLEGNGAKNIQYF
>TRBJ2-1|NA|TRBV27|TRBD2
TGTGCCAGCAGAGCCACCGGGACTAGCGGGAGGGGGGCGGATGAGCAGTTCTTC
CASRATGTSGRGADEQFF
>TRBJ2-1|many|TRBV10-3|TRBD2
TGTGCCATCAGTGAATCCCCAGCGGGGGCTTACAATGAGCAGTTCTTC
CAISESPAGAYNEQFF
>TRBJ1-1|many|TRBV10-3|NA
TGTGCCATCAGTGAAAGGGACGGAGAGAACACTGAAGCTTTCTTT
CAISERDGENTEAFF
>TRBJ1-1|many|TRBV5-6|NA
TGTGCCAGCAGCCGACGCGGGGAGGTAACTGAAGCTTTCTTT
CASSRRGEVTEAFF
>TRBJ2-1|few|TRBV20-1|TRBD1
TGCAGTGCTAGCAGGACAGGTGATGAGCAGTTCTTC
CSASRTGDEQFF
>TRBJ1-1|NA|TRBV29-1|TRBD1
TGCAGCGTTTCCCAAACAGGGGGAGCTTTCTTT
CSVSQTGGAFF
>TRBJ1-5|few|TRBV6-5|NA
TGTGCCAGCAGTTACTCGGGAGAAAGCAATCAGCCCCAGCATTTT
CASSYSGESNQPQHF
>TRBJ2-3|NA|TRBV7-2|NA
TGTGCCAGCAGCTTAGGAGTCCAAGATACGCAGTATTTT
CASSLGVQDTQYF
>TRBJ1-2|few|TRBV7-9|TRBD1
TGTGCCAGCAGCAGACCGACAGGGGGCTACACCTTC
CASSRPTGGYTF
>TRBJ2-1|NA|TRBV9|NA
TGTGCCAGCGGTGGGGGGTCCCGCAATGAGCAGTTCTTC
CASGGGSRNEQFF